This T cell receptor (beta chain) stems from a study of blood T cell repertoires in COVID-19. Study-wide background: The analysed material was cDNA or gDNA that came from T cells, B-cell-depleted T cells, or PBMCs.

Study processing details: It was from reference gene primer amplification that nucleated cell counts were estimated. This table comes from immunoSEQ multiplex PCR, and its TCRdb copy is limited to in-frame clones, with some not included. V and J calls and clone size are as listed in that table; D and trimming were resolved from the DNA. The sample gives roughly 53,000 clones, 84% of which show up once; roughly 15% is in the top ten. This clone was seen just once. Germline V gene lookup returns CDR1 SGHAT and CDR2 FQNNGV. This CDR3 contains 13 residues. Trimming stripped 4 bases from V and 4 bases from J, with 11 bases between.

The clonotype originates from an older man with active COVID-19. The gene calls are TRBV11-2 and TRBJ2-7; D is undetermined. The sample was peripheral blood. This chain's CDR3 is CASSWAFGYEQYF. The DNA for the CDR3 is TGTGCCAGCAGCTGGGCCTTTGGTTACGAGCAGTACTTC.